What follows is one T cell receptor (beta chain) and its context. The sample belongs to a study of shared T cell receptors in the human thymus. The data were produced by immunoSEQ multiplex PCR, yet TCRdb's version contains in-frame clones alone and is incomplete. The data contain some 700,000 clones, roughly 85% of them singletons. The same sample was also used in a study of human thymus T cells.

This TCR came from a girl younger than two with a congenital heart defect. The specimen was thymocytes.

The CDR3 region has the DNA TGTGCCAGCAGTGAGGTCGCGACTAGCGGGGGGGCATCACCCTACAATGAGCAGTTCTTC. Encoded protein: CASSEVATSGGASPYNEQFF. The V gene is TRBV6-4, the J gene TRBJ2-1; 14 positions agree with TRBD2. The V segment lost 3 bases and the J segment 2 bases; nucleotides outside the gene matches: 12. Germline values: CDR1 MRHNA, CDR2 SNTAGT. The CDR3 sequence is 20 residues long.